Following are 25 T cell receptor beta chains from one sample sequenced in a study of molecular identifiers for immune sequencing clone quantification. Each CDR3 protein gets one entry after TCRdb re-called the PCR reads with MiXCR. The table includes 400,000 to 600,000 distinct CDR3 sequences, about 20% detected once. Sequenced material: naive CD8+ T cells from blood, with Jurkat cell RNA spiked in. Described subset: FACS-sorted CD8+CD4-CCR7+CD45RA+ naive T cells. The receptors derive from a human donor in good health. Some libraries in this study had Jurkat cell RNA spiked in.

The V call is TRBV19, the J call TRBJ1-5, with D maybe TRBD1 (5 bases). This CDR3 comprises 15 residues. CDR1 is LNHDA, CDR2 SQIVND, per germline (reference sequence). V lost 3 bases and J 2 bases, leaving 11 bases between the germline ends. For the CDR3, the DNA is TGTGCCAGTAGTATGAGGGGTTCAGGCAATCAGCCCCAGCATTTT. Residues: CASSMRGSGNQPQHF.

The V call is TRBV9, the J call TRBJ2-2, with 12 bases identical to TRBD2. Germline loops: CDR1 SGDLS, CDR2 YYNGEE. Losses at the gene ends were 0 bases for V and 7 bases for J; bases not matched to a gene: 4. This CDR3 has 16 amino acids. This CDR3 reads CASSVEGTSGLGELFF. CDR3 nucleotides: TGTGCCAGCAGCGTAGAAGGGACTAGCGGGCTCGGGGAGCTGTTTTTT.

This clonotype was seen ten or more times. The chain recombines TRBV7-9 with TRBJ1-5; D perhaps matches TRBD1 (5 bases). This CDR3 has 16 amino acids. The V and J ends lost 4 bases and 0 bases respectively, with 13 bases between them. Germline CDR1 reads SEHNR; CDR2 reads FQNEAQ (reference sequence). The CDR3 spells CASSSNRPYSNQPQHF. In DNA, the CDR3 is TGTGCCAGCAGCTCGAACAGGCCTTATAGCAATCAGCCCCAGCATTTT. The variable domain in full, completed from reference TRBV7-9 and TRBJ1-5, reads DTGVSQNPRHKITKRGQNVTFRCDPISEHNRLYWYRQTLGQGPEFLTYFQNEAQLEKSRLLSDRFSAERPKGSFSTLEIQRTEQGDSAMYLCASSSNRPYSNQPQHFGDGTRLSIL.

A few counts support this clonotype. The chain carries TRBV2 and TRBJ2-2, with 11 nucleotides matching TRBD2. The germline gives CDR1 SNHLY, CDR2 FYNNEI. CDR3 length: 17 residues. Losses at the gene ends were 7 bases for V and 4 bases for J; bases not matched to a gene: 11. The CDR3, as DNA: TGTGCCAGCATGACTACTAGCGGGGGCGTTCGCACCGGGGAGCTGTTTTTT. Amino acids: CASMTTSGGVRTGELFF.

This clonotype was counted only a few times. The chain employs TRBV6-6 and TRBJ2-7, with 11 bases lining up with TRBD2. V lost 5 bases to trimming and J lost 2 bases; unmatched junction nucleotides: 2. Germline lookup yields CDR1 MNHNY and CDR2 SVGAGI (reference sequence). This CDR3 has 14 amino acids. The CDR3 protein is CASSELAGAYEQYF. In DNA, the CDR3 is TGTGCCAGCAGTGAACTAGCGGGGGCCTACGAGCAGTACTTC.

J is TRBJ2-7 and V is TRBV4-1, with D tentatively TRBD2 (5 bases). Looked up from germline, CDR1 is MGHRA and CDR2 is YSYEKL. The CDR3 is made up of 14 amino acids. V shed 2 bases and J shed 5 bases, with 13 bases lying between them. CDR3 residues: CASSQTREGDEQYF. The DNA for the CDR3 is TGCGCCAGCAGCCAAACCAGAGAGGGCGACGAGCAGTACTTC.

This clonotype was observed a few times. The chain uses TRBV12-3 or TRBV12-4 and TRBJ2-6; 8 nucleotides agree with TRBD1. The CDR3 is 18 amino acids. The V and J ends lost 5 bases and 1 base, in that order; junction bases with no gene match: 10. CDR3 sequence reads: CASSLARTGTSGANVLTF. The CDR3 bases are TGTGCCAGCAGTCTCGCCAGGACAGGGACATCTGGGGCCAACGTCCTGACTTTC.

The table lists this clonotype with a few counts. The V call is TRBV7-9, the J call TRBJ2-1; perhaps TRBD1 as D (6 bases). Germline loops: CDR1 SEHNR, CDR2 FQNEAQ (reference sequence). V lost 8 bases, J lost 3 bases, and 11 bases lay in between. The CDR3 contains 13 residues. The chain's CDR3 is CASGGGLYNEQFF. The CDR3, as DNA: TGTGCCAGCGGTGGGGGCCTCTACAATGAGCAGTTCTTC.

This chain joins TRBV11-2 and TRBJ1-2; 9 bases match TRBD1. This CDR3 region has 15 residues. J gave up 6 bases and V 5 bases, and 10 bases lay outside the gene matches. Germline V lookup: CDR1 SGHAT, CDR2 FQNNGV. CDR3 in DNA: TGTGCCAGCAGCCCCCGGGACAGGGAGCTCCATGGCTACACCTTC. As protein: CASSPRDRELHGYTF.

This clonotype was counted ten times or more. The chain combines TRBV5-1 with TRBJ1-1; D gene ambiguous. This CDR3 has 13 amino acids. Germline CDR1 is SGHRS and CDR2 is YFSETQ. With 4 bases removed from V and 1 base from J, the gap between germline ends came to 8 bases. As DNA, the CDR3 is TGCGCCAGCAGCCCCTGGACGAACACTGAAGCTTTCTTT. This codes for CASSPWTNTEAFF. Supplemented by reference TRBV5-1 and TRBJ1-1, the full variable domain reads KAGVTQTPRYLIKTRGQQVTLSCSPISGHRSVSWYQQTPGQGLQFLFEYFSETQRNKGNFPGRFSGRQFSNSRSEMNVSTLELGDSALYLCASSPWTNTEAFFGQGTRLTVV.

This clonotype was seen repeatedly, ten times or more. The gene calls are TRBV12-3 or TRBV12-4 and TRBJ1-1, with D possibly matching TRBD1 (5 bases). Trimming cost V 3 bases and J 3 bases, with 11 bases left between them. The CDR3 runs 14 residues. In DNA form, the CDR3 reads TGTGCCAGCAGTTTTGGGGGGTCGGACACTGAAGCTTTCTTT. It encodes CASSFGGSDTEAFF.

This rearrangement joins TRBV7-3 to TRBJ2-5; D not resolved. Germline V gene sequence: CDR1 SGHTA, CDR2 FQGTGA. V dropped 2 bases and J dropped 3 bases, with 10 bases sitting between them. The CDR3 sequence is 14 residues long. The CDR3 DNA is TGTGCCAGCAGCTTAGACCATAACGAAGAGACCCAGTACTTC. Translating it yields CASSLDHNEETQYF.

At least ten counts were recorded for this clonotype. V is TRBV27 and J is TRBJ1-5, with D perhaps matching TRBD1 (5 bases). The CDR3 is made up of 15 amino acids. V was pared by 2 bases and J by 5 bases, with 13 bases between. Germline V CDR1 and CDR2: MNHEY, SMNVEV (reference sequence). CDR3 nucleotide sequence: TGTGCCAGCAGTTTAACCGCCGCGGGGCATCAGCCCCAGCATTTT. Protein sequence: CASSLTAAGHQPQHF.

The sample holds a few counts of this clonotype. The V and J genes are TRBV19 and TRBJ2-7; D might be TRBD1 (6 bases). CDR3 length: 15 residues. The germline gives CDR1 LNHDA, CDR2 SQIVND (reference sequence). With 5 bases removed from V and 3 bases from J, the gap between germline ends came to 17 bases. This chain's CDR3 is CASSPQTGPNYEQYF. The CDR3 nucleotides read TGTGCCAGTAGTCCCCAGACAGGCCCCAACTACGAGCAGTACTTC. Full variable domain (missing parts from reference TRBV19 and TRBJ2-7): DGGITQSPKYLFRKEGQNVTLSCEQNLNHDAMYWYRQDPGQGLRLIYYSQIVNDFQKGDIAEGYSVSREKKESFPLTVTSAQKNPTAFYLCASSPQTGPNYEQYFGPGTRLTVT.

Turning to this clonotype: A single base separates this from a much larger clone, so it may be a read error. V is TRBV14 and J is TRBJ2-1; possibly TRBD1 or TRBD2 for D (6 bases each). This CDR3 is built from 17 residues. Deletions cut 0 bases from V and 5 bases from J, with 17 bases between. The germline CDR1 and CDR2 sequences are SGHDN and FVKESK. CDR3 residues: CASSQDWGAGKDNEQFF. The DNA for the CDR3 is TGTGCCAGCAGCCAAGATTGGGGGGCAGGGAAGGACAATGAGCAGTTCTTC.

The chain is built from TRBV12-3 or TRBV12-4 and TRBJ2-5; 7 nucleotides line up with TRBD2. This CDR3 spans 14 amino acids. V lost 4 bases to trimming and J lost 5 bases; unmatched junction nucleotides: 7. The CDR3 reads CASSSTTSSETQYF. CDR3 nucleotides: TGTGCCAGCAGTTCTACGACTAGCTCGGAGACCCAGTACTTC.

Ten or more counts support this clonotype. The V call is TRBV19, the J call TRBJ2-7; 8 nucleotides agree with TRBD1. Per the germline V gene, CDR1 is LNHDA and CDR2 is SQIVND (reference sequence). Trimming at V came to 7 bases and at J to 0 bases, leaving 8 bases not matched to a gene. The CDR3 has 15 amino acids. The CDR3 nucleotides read TGTGCCAGTACCCGCGGGACAGGAGGCTCCTACGAGCAGTACTTC. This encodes CASTRGTGGSYEQYF.

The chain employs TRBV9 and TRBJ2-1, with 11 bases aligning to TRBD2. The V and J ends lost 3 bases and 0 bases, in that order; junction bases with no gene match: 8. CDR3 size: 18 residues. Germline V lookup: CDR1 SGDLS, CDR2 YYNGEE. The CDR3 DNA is TGTGCCAGCAGCGGTGGGACTAGCGGTGGGAGCTCCTACAATGAGCAGTTCTTC. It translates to CASSGGTSGGSSYNEQFF.

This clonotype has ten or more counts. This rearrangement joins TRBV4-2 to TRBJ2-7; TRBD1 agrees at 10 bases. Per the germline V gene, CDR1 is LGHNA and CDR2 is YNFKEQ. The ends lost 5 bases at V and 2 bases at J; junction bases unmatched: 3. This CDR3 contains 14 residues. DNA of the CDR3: TGTGCCAGCAGCGCCGGGACAGGGGCCTACGAGCAGTACTTC. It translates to CASSAGTGAYEQYF.

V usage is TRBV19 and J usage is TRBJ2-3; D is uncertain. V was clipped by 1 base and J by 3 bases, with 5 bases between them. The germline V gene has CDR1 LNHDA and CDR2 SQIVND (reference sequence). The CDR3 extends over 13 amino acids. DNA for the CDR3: TGTGCCAGTAGTATAGGCAAAACAGATACGCAGTATTTT. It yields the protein CASSIGKTDTQYF.

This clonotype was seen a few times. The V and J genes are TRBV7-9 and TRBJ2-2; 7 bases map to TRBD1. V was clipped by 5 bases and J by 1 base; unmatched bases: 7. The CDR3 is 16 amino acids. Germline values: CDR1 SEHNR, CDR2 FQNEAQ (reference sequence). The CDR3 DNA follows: TGTGCCAGCAGCCCAAGGGACAGCCAGAACACCGGGGAGCTGTTTTTT. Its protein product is CASSPRDSQNTGELFF.

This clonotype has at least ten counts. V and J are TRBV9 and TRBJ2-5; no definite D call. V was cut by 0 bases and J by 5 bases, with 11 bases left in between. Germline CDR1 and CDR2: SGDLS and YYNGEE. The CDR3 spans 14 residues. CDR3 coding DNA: TGTGCCAGCAGCGTAGGCGGCGGCACGGAGACCCAGTACTTC. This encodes CASSVGGGTETQYF.

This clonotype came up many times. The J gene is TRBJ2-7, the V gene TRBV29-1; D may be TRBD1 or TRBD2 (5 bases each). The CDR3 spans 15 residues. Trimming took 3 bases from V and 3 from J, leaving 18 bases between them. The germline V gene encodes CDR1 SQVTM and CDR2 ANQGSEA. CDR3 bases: TGCAGCGTTGAGAATCCCGGGACGGAGAACTACGAGCAGTACTTC. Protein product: CSVENPGTENYEQYF.

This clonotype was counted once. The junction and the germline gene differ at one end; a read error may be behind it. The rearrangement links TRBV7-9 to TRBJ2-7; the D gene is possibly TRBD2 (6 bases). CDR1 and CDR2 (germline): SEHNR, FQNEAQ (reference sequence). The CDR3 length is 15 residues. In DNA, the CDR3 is TGTGCCAGCAGCTTAGCGCCCGGGGGATCCTGCGAGCAGTACTTC. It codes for CASSLAPGGSCEQYF.

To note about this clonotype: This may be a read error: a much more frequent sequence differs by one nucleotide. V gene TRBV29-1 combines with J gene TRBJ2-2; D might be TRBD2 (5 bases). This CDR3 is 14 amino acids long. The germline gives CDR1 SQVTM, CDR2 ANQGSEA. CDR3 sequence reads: CSVETGQSTGELVF. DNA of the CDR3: TGCAGCGTTGAGACTGGGCAGTCGACCGGGGAGCTGGTTTTT.